The 25 T cell receptor beta chains presented below share a single source sample, sequenced in a study of T cell responses to AZD1222 COVID-19 vaccine. The data were produced by immunoSEQ multiplex PCR, yet TCRdb's version contains in-frame clones alone and is incomplete. The table records around 100,000 clones, about 88% of them present only once. The specimen was peripheral blood, collected on day 0 of AZD1222 vaccination. Receptor source: an adult in good health.

This clone appeared a single time. The chain uses TRBV29-1 and TRBJ1-2, with a possible D match to TRBD1 (6 bases). The V gene lost 2 bases and the J gene lost 7 bases, with 14 bases spanning the gap. This CDR3 has 13 residues. Germline CDR1 SQVTM, CDR2 ANQGSEA. CDR3 DNA: TGCAGCGTTGAAAGAACGGGGGCTGGTGGCTACACCTTC. It translates to CSVERTGAGGYTF.

The chain uses TRBV5-1 and TRBJ1-6; 7 bases are a match to TRBD1. The CDR3 totals 16 residues. The V and J ends lost 4 bases and 0 bases, in that order; junction bases with no gene match: 4. Germline V gene sequence: CDR1 SGHRS, CDR2 YFSETQ. This CDR3 is CASSQGDSSYNSPLHF. Written as DNA, the CDR3 is TGCGCCAGCAGCCAGGGGGATAGCTCCTATAATTCACCCCTCCACTTT.

This chain connects TRBV6-5 to TRBJ1-2; 7 bases are a match to TRBD1. The CDR3 sequence is 15 residues long. V lost 2 bases to trimming and J lost 5 bases; unmatched junction nucleotides: 8. CDR1 is MNHEY and CDR2 is SVGAGI in the germline V gene. The CDR3 protein is CASSYGEGGGYGYTF. DNA for the CDR3: TGTGCCAGCAGTTACGGTGAAGGGGGCGGGTATGGCTACACCTTC.

This chain links TRBV24-1 with TRBJ1-2; 7 bases are shared with TRBD1. Germline lookup yields CDR1 KGHDR and CDR2 SFDVKD. Trimming removed 4 bases from V and 4 bases from J; junction bases left unmatched: 5. The CDR3 extends over 14 amino acids. Here the CDR3 reads CATSETGDRYGYTF. The CDR3 nucleotides read TGTGCCACCAGTGAAACAGGGGACCGCTATGGCTACACCTTC.

The CDR3 coding sequence is TGTGCCAGCAGCTTTTTTGGCGGTACCTATGGCTACACCTTC. It yields the protein CASSFFGGTYGYTF. V gene TRBV5-6 combines with J gene TRBJ1-2; D gene uncertain. Germline V CDR1 and CDR2: SGHDT, YYEEEE. The CDR3 is 14 residues long. The ends were cut back, 2 bases at V and 4 bases at J, with 12 bases in the middle.

The V and J genes are TRBV18 and TRBJ1-2; D gene uncertain. Looked up from germline, CDR1 is KGHSH and CDR2 is LQKENI. V lost 3 bases and J 3 bases, leaving 8 bases between the germline ends. CDR3 length equals 13 residues. CDR3 bases: TGTGCCAGCTCACCCGACAACTACTATGGCTACACCTTC. Translation gives CASSPDNYYGYTF.

This clone was found once. The V call is TRBV7-3, the J call TRBJ2-1, with D perhaps assigned TRBD1 or TRBD2 (6 bases each). Germline-derived CDR1 and CDR2 are SGHTA and FQGTGA. This CDR3 has 14 amino acids. The V and J ends lost 3 bases and 5 bases respectively, with 11 bases between them. The CDR3 reads CASSFGGTNNEQFF. CDR3 DNA: TGTGCCAGCAGCTTTGGCGGGACAAACAATGAGCAGTTCTTC.

The chain employs TRBV7-9 and TRBJ1-4, with a tentative D call TRBD1 (5 bases). This CDR3 is built from 13 residues. The V end lost 4 bases, the J end lost 6 bases, and 9 bases lay between the germline ends. The germline V gene has CDR1 SEHNR and CDR2 FQNEAQ (reference sequence). CDR3 amino acids: CASSWGVDEKLFF. The CDR3 coding sequence is TGTGCCAGCAGCTGGGGGGTGGATGAAAAACTGTTTTTT.

The V call is TRBV4-1, the J call TRBJ2-2; no firm D call. From germline, CDR1 is MGHRA and CDR2 YSYEKL. V gave up 7 bases and J gave up 0 bases, with 18 bases separating them. The CDR3 is 17 amino acids. CDR3 sequence reads: CASNAFGKSANTGELFF. CDR3 in DNA: TGCGCCAGCAACGCCTTTGGAAAGAGCGCGAACACCGGGGAGCTGTTTTTT.

For the CDR3, the DNA is TGTGCCAGTAGTTTGTACTCGGGACAGGGGACTAGCAATCAGCCCCAGCATTTT. Its protein product is CASSLYSGQGTSNQPQHF. This chain uses TRBV19 with TRBJ1-5, with TRBD1 identical over 10 bases. This CDR3 is 18 amino acids long. V dropped 5 bases and J dropped 0; count of bases not matched to a gene: 10. In germline, CDR1 is LNHDA, CDR2 SQIVND (reference sequence).

This clone was seen a few times. The rearrangement uses TRBV7-6 and TRBJ2-7, with D maybe TRBD2 (6 bases). V lost 1 base to trimming and J lost 3 bases, with 13 bases between them. The germline V gene has CDR1 SGHVS and CDR2 FNYEAQ. There are 15 residues in the CDR3. In DNA form, the CDR3 reads TGTGCCAGCAGCTTAGACCGGGGGAGCCGCTACGAGCAGTACTTC. Amino acid sequence: CASSLDRGSRYEQYF.

This chain connects TRBV11-2 to TRBJ1-1, with a weak D call TRBD1 (5 bases). From germline, CDR1 is SGHAT and CDR2 FQNNGV. This CDR3 is 15 amino acids long. V was cut by 6 bases and J by 4 bases, with 18 bases left in between. CDR3 coding DNA: TGTGCCAGCAGGCGAACAGGCTTGGGACGCACTGAAGCTTTCTTT. It specifies CASRRTGLGRTEAFF.

The chain recombines TRBV27 with TRBJ1-6; D is possibly TRBD1 (6 bases). The ends were cut back, 2 bases at V and 8 bases at J, with 13 bases in the middle. CDR3 length: 15 residues. Per germline, CDR1 MNHEY and CDR2 SMNVEV (reference sequence). CDR3 residues: CASSLGAGADSPLHF. The CDR3 DNA sequence: TGTGCCAGCAGTTTAGGGGCAGGGGCAGATTCACCCCTCCACTTT.

V usage is TRBV6-6 and J usage is TRBJ1-2; D remains ambiguous. The CDR3 runs to 11 residues. CDR1 and CDR2 (germline): MNHNY, SVGAGI (reference sequence). Trimming shortened V by 4 bases and J by 5 bases, and 5 bases separated the two germline ends. The CDR3 sequence: CASSSQYGYTF. The DNA of the CDR3 is TGTGCCAGCAGTTCTCAATATGGCTACACCTTC.

This sequence joins TRBV28 and TRBJ2-2, with D uncertain. V shed 7 bases and J shed 8 bases, with 14 bases lying between them. Germline assignment: CDR1 MDHEN and CDR2 SYDVKM. The CDR3 sequence is 13 residues long. The CDR3 coding sequence is TGTGCCAGCATGGTTAGGGTAGCTGGGGAGCTGTTTTTT. Its protein is CASMVRVAGELFF.

The V call is TRBV4-1, the J call TRBJ1-2; 9 bases match TRBD1. J was trimmed by 0 bases and V by 2 bases; bases with no gene match: 7. Germline V gives CDR1 MGHRA, CDR2 YSYEKL. The CDR3 totals 17 residues. The CDR3 DNA follows: TGCGCCAGCAGCCAACCGACAGGGGGGAGAGCTAACTATGGCTACACCTTC. As protein: CASSQPTGGRANYGYTF.

CDR3 sequence reads: CASRGAGSGNTIYF. DNA of the CDR3: TGTGCCAGCAGGGGGGCAGGGTCTGGAAACACCATATATTTT. The gene calls are TRBV6-5 and TRBJ1-3; perhaps TRBD1 as D (6 bases). CDR3 length: 14 amino acids. Germline CDR1 and CDR2: MNHEY and SVGAGI. V was clipped by 6 bases and J by 1 base, with 10 bases between them.

The table lists this clone with a count of one. The chain links TRBV3-1 (or the pseudogene TRBV3-2) to TRBJ2-5; D ambiguous. V lost 0 bases, J lost 3 bases, and 11 bases lay in between. Germline CDR1 is LGHDT and CDR2 is YNNKEL (reference sequence). There are 15 residues in the CDR3. As DNA, the CDR3 is TGTGCCAGCAGCCAAGAGTCCAGGATGGAAGAGACCCAGTACTTC. Amino acid sequence: CASSQESRMEETQYF.

V usage is TRBV5-4 and J usage is TRBJ1-2; no firm D call. Germline V lookup: CDR1 SGHNT, CDR2 YYREEE (reference sequence). V gave up 2 bases and J gave up 4 bases, with 21 bases separating them. The CDR3 has 17 residues. The CDR3 sequence: CASSLPTDRPVGYGYTF. CDR3 bases: TGTGCCAGCAGCTTACCTACTGACCGACCCGTAGGCTATGGCTACACCTTC.

The chain carries TRBV7-9 and TRBJ2-3; 8 bases agree with TRBD2. Germline V CDR1 and CDR2: SEHNR, FQNEAQ (reference sequence). V was clipped by 1 base and J by 4 bases; unmatched bases: 10. This CDR3 comprises 17 residues. The CDR3 loop is CASSLVTSALIPDTQYF. CDR3 nucleotides: TGTGCCAGCAGCTTAGTGACTAGCGCGTTAATACCAGATACGCAGTATTTT.

The chain links TRBV3-1 (or the pseudogene TRBV3-2) to TRBJ2-7; TRBD2 agrees at 8 bases. The germline gives CDR1 LGHDT, CDR2 YNNKEL (reference sequence). Unmatched junction bases numbered 6, after V lost 3 bases and J lost 2 bases. This CDR3 spans 15 amino acids. The CDR3 DNA follows: TGTGCCAGCAGCCACTCCGGGACTAGAGCCTACGAGCAGTACTTC. Its protein product is CASSHSGTRAYEQYF.

A note on this clone: This same CDR3 is encoded by further DNA sequences in the sample. J is TRBJ1-2 and V is TRBV30; TRBD1 matches at 11 bases. CDR1 is GTSNPN, CDR2 SVGIG, per germline (reference sequence). Unmatched junction bases numbered 4, after V lost 5 bases and J lost 2 bases. This CDR3 spans 14 amino acids. The CDR3 sequence is CAWSRDRGNYGYTF. The CDR3 DNA is TGTGCCTGGTCCCGGGACAGGGGGAACTATGGCTACACCTTC.

By share, this clone ranks as medium-sized. The chain recombines TRBV5-1 with TRBJ1-4; 9 bases are a match to TRBD1. The J segment lost 6 bases and the V segment lost 2 bases, leaving 5 bases of the junction unmatched. The V gene's germline CDR1 is SGHRS and CDR2 YFSETQ. CDR3 size: 15 residues. The CDR3 region has the DNA TGCGCCAGCAGCTTAAACACAGGGGGCGATGAAAAACTGTTTTTT. This translates into CASSLNTGGDEKLFF.

The chain is built from TRBV19 and TRBJ2-7; unclear D gene. Trimming cost V 1 base and J 2 bases, with 9 bases left between them. Germline CDR1 is LNHDA and CDR2 is SQIVND (reference sequence). The CDR3 loop spans 14 amino acids. Written as DNA, the CDR3 is TGTGCCAGTAGTATAGGACGGAACACCTACGAGCAGTACTTC. It specifies CASSIGRNTYEQYF.

The chain employs TRBV10-3 and TRBJ1-3, with TRBD1 matching 7 bases. This CDR3 contains 16 residues. V shed 4 bases and J 1 base; nucleotides not matched to a gene: 7. Germline CDR1 and CDR2: ENHRY and SYGVKD. This chain's CDR3 is CAISVDRAGSGNTIYF. DNA for the CDR3: TGTGCCATCAGTGTCGACAGGGCTGGGTCTGGAAACACCATATATTTT.